This TCR beta chain comes out of a study of blood T cell repertoires in COVID-19. Study as a whole: Acute-phase and convalescent COVID-19 samples originated in the United States, Italy and Spain. PBMCs, B-cell-depleted T cells, or T cells provided the cDNA or gDNA that made up the material.

The authors' processing: Using reference gene primer amplification, nucleated cell counts were estimated. TCRdb's copy holds only in-frame clones and misses some; the assay was immunoSEQ multiplex PCR. The D gene and trimming were derived from the DNA, and the V and J assignments and clone size from that table. The table shows approximately 200,000 clones, with roughly nine tenths occurring only once. The V gene lost 5 bases and the J gene lost 5 bases, with 15 bases spanning the gap. CDR1 and CDR2 (germline): LNHDA, SQIVND (reference sequence). The CDR3 runs 14 residues. The chain combines TRBV19 with TRBJ1-1; tentatively, D is TRBD1 (6 bases). The TCR originated in a woman in her twenties or thirties with active or convalescent COVID-19. Sequences were obtained from peripheral blood. The CDR3 DNA is TGTGCCAGTAGTCCCACAGGGCGATGGACTGAAGCTTTCTTT. As protein: CASSPTGRWTEAFF.